A selection of T cell receptor beta chains follows, all from one sample in a study of OX40 agonist ivuxolimab in advanced cancers. Clones were read by immunoSEQ multiplex PCR, and TCRdb kept only the in-frame ones, dropping some. The sample consists of around 82,000 clones, more than 70% of them appearing once. The source material was CD4+ or CD8+ T cells sorted from blood, sampled in a trial of the OX40 agonist ivuxolimab. These receptor sequences come from an adult with an advanced solid tumor such as melanoma, head and neck, liver or kidney cancer. Both conserved end residues are part of each CDR3. D genes are given only for firm matches. Size values are once, few and many counts, or a class for expanded clones, and some rows have none.

d_call: TRBD2; v_call: TRBV19; clone_size: .; j_call: TRBJ2-5; cdr3_aa: CASSEWGGQETQYF; cdr3_nt: TGTGCCAGTAGTGAGTGGGGGGGACAAGAGACCCAGTACTTC
d_call: .; v_call: TRBV29-1; clone_size: once; j_call: TRBJ1-4; cdr3_aa: CSVGTANEKLFF; cdr3_nt: TGCAGCGTTGGGACAGCAAATGAAAAACTGTTTTTT
d_call: TRBD1; v_call: TRBV18; clone_size: .; j_call: TRBJ2-7; cdr3_aa: CASSPLRDRGSYEQYF; cdr3_nt: TGTGCCAGCTCACCACTTCGGGACAGGGGGTCCTACGAGCAGTACTTC
d_call: .; v_call: TRBV6-5; clone_size: few; j_call: TRBJ1-6; cdr3_aa: CASSFRNSPLHF; cdr3_nt: TGTGCCAGCAGTTTTAGAAATTCACCCCTCCACTTT
d_call: .; v_call: TRBV5-1; clone_size: .; j_call: TRBJ1-2; cdr3_aa: CASSFGDFNYGYTF; cdr3_nt: TGCGCCAGCAGCTTCGGGGATTTCAACTATGGCTACACCTTC
d_call: TRBD1; v_call: TRBV7-2; clone_size: .; j_call: TRBJ1-1; cdr3_aa: CASSLTGQGTEAFF; cdr3_nt: TGTGCCAGCAGCTTGACAGGGCAAGGCACTGAAGCTTTCTTT
d_call: .; v_call: TRBV15; clone_size: .; j_call: TRBJ1-5; cdr3_aa: CATSRGGGGLPQHF; cdr3_nt: TGTGCCACCAGCAGAGGGGGAGGCGGTTTGCCCCAGCATTTT
d_call: .; v_call: TRBV2; clone_size: .; j_call: TRBJ1-5; cdr3_aa: CASSSGVFGQPQHF; cdr3_nt: TGTGCCAGTTCCTCAGGGGTGTTCGGTCAGCCCCAGCATTTT
d_call: .; v_call: TRBV5-6; clone_size: .; j_call: TRBJ1-3; cdr3_aa: CASSLGTAGNTIYF; cdr3_nt: TGTGCCAGCAGCTTAGGGACTGCCGGGAACACCATATATTTT
d_call: .; v_call: TRBV2; clone_size: .; j_call: TRBJ1-6; cdr3_aa: CASSVTERHHF; cdr3_nt: TGTGCCAGCAGTGTAACAGAGAGACACCACTTT
d_call: .; v_call: TRBV7-7; clone_size: .; j_call: TRBJ2-3; cdr3_aa: CASSPLRQDLSDTQYF; cdr3_nt: TGTGCCAGCAGCCCTCTTAGACAGGACTTATCGGATACGCAGTATTTT
d_call: TRBD1; v_call: TRBV6-1; clone_size: .; j_call: TRBJ1-5; cdr3_aa: CASLDREFSNQPQHF; cdr3_nt: TGTGCCTCGCTCGACAGGGAATTTAGCAATCAGCCCCAGCATTTT
d_call: .; v_call: TRBV5-1; clone_size: .; j_call: TRBJ2-5; cdr3_aa: CASSSGVTQETQYF; cdr3_nt: TGCGCCAGCAGCTCCGGGGTGACCCAAGAGACCCAGTACTTC
d_call: .; v_call: TRBV5-1; clone_size: .; j_call: TRBJ1-2; cdr3_aa: CASSSIRDGGYTF; cdr3_nt: TGCGCCAGCAGCTCCATAAGGGACGGGGGCTACACCTTC
d_call: TRBD1; v_call: TRBV5-1; clone_size: .; j_call: TRBJ2-3; cdr3_aa: CASSGGQGSDTQYF; cdr3_nt: TGCGCCAGCAGCGGGGGACAGGGGTCAGATACGCAGTATTTT
d_call: .; v_call: TRBV5-5; clone_size: .; j_call: TRBJ1-3; cdr3_aa: CASSLEDLGNTIYF; cdr3_nt: TGTGCCAGCAGCTTGGAGGACCTCGGGAACACCATATATTTT
d_call: .; v_call: TRBV6-5; clone_size: .; j_call: TRBJ2-7; cdr3_aa: CASSEIGSLYEQYF; cdr3_nt: TGTGCCAGCAGTGAAATAGGCAGCCTTTACGAGCAGTACTTC
d_call: TRBD1; v_call: TRBV10-3; clone_size: .; j_call: TRBJ1-2; cdr3_aa: CAITGQGEGNGYTF; cdr3_nt: TGTGCCATCACCGGACAGGGGGAGGGGAATGGCTACACCTTC
d_call: .; v_call: TRBV5-1; clone_size: .; j_call: TRBJ2-6; cdr3_aa: CASSLDGANVLTF; cdr3_nt: TGCGCCAGCAGCTTGGATGGGGCCAACGTCCTGACTTTC
d_call: TRBD1; v_call: TRBV7-6; clone_size: .; j_call: TRBJ1-1; cdr3_aa: CASSPPTGIGEAFF; cdr3_nt: TGTGCCAGCAGCCCTCCGACAGGGATTGGTGAAGCTTTCTTT
d_call: .; v_call: TRBV6-1; clone_size: .; j_call: TRBJ2-6; cdr3_aa: CASGGTTWANVLTF; cdr3_nt: TGTGCCAGCGGGGGGACGACCTGGGCCAACGTCCTGACTTTC
d_call: .; v_call: TRBV9; clone_size: .; j_call: TRBJ2-2; cdr3_aa: CASEGRTNTGELFF; cdr3_nt: TGTGCCAGCGAAGGGCGGACGAACACCGGGGAGCTGTTTTTT
d_call: TRBD1; v_call: TRBV5-1; clone_size: .; j_call: TRBJ2-7; cdr3_aa: CASSLAARGLGEQYF; cdr3_nt: TGCGCCAGCAGCTTGGCGGCCAGGGGGCTGGGCGAGCAGTACTTC
d_call: .; v_call: TRBV28; clone_size: .; j_call: TRBJ1-2; cdr3_aa: CASSSDPYGYTF; cdr3_nt: TGTGCCAGCAGTTCTGATCCCTATGGCTACACCTTC
d_call: TRBD2; v_call: TRBV5-5; clone_size: .; j_call: TRBJ2-2; cdr3_aa: CASSPGLAGITGELFF; cdr3_nt: TGTGCCAGCAGCCCAGGACTAGCGGGGATCACCGGGGAGCTGTTTTTT
d_call: .; v_call: TRBV19; clone_size: .; j_call: TRBJ2-5; cdr3_aa: CASSTQRGGETQYF; cdr3_nt: TGTGCCAGTAGTACGCAACGGGGAGGTGAGACCCAGTACTTC